A single sample is the source of the 16 T cell receptor beta chains below, sequenced in a study of naive and memory T cell subsets. Two oligonucleotides, mixed equimolar, formed the beta constant-region primer covering TRBC1 and TRBC2. One entry per CDR3 protein results from TCRdb running MiXCR on the UMI-ligation and nested PCR reads. The sample holds some 150,000 distinct CDR3 sequences, 17% seen once. Sequencing was done on a sample of naive CD4+ T cells from blood. These receptor sequences come from a human donor in good health.

The chain carries TRBV6-1 and TRBJ2-4; D is uncertain. The CDR3 runs to 15 residues. Germline CDR1 MNHNS, CDR2 SASEGT. V lost 0 bases to trimming and J lost 0 bases, with 6 bases between them. The CDR3, as DNA: TGTGCCAGCAGTGAAGCCAAGCTAGCCAAAAACATTCAGTACTTC. Protein product: CASSEAKLAKNIQYF.

This rearrangement joins TRBV7-8 to TRBJ2-3; the match to TRBD2 covers 7 bases. The CDR3 loop spans 22 amino acids. In germline, CDR1 is SGHVS, CDR2 FQNEAQ. V trimming: 5 bases; J trimming: 4 bases; junction bases outside the gene matches: 30. CDR3 DNA sequence: TGTGCCAGCAGCCTGAGAGATACCACGGGAGGCAGATACGCAGTGGAGGCAGATACGCAGTATTTT. Protein sequence: CASSLRDTTGGRYAVEADTQYF.

The CDR3 loop reads CASSLRQMNTEAFF. The CDR3 DNA follows: TGCGCCAGCAGCTTGAGGCAAATGAACACTGAAGCTTTCTTT. The genes are TRBV5-1 and TRBJ1-1, with D unresolved. V was shortened by 1 base and J by 0 bases, with 7 bases between the two germline ends. In germline, CDR1 is SGHRS, CDR2 YFSETQ. This CDR3 has 14 amino acids.

This chain connects TRBV19 to TRBJ2-1; D is possibly TRBD2 (6 bases). This CDR3 region has 15 residues. Germline V lookup: CDR1 LNHDA, CDR2 SQIVND (reference sequence). V gave up 4 bases and J gave up 2 bases, with 12 bases separating them. CDR3 nucleotide sequence: TGTGCCAGTAGTACGGAGGGTAAGGCCTACAATGAGCAGTTCTTC. Amino acid sequence: CASSTEGKAYNEQFF.

This clonotype was observed many times. The rearrangement links TRBV7-9 to TRBJ1-5; 7 positions agree with TRBD1. The trim removed 5 bases at V and 2 bases at J, leaving 3 bases unmatched. The CDR3 extends over 14 amino acids. CDR1 and CDR2 from the germline V gene are SEHNR and FQNEAQ (reference sequence). CDR3 nucleotides: TGTGCCAGCAGCCCAACAGGGGGCAATCAGCCCCAGCATTTT. Translation gives CASSPTGGNQPQHF.

The rearrangement uses TRBV9 and TRBJ2-1; 9 positions agree with TRBD2. Germline CDR1 SGDLS, CDR2 YYNGEE. The V and J ends lost 2 bases and 12 bases, in that order; junction bases with no gene match: 9. The CDR3 runs 14 residues. The CDR3 bases are TGTGCCAGCAGCGTGGATAGCGGGAGAACTGGGCAGTTCTTC. Its translation is CASSVDSGRTGQFF.

This chain connects TRBV19 to TRBJ2-3; D may be TRBD1 (6 bases). The CDR3 length is 15 residues. Trimming took 10 bases from V and 6 from J, leaving 23 bases between them. CDR1 and CDR2 (germline): LNHDA, SQIVND (reference sequence). For the CDR3, the DNA is TGTGCCACTAGGGCCCTCTTTGGGGGCCCGGATACGCAGTATTTT. Amino acid sequence: CATRALFGGPDTQYF.

This clonotype appeared a few times. This sequence joins TRBV19 and TRBJ2-3; D tentatively reads TRBD1 or TRBD2 (5 bases each). Germline CDR1 reads LNHDA; CDR2 reads SQIVND (reference sequence). Deletions cut 10 bases from V and 4 bases from J, with 12 bases between. The CDR3 sequence is 12 residues long. CDR3 sequence: CATRGPADTQYF. Here the CDR3 DNA reads TGTGCCACCCGGGGCCCCGCAGATACGCAGTATTTT.

This clonotype was counted at least ten times. The chain links TRBV11-2 to TRBJ2-3; 10 positions match TRBD2. After removal of 5 bases from V and 4 bases from J, the junction contained 6 bases not matched to a gene. Looked up from germline, CDR1 is SGHAT and CDR2 is FQNNGV. The CDR3 runs 15 residues. The CDR3 spells CASSPSGRAPDTQYF. Here the CDR3 DNA reads TGTGCCAGCAGCCCGAGCGGGAGGGCCCCAGATACGCAGTATTTT. The full variable domain, in which reference TRBV11-2 and TRBJ2-3 provide the parts outside the CDR3, is EAGVAQSPRYKIIEKRQSVAFWCNPISGHATLYWYQQILGQGPKLLIQFQNNGVVDDSQLPKDRFSAERLKGVDSTLKIQPAKLEDSAVYLCASSPSGRAPDTQYFGPGTRLTVL.

This clonotype was seen at least ten times. V gene TRBV21-1 combines with J gene TRBJ2-1; the listed D gene, TRBD2, was not tested against the DNA. TRBV21-1 is deemed a pseudogene. This CDR3 spans 14 amino acids. In DNA form, the CDR3 reads TGTGCCAGCAGCAGGGGGGGAGGGCCTTTAAAGCAGTTCTTC. As protein: CASSRGGGPLKQFF.

The V call is TRBV3-1, the J call TRBJ1-2; D is undetermined. V lost 4 bases and J 3 bases, leaving 9 bases between the germline ends. Looked up from germline, CDR1 is LGHDT and CDR2 is YNNKEL (reference sequence). The length of the CDR3 is 13 residues. CDR3 sequence reads: CASSLTADYGYTF. The CDR3 DNA is TGTGCCAGCAGCCTTACAGCGGACTATGGCTACACCTTC.

The rearrangement joins TRBV29-1 to TRBJ2-7; 12 bases match TRBD1. This CDR3 has 15 residues. After removal of 2 bases from V and 5 bases from J, the junction contained 7 bases not matched to a gene. Looked up from germline, CDR1 is SQVTM and CDR2 is ANQGSEA. The CDR3 sequence is CSVEQSGQGANEQYF. The CDR3 DNA follows: TGCAGCGTTGAACAATCGGGACAGGGGGCGAACGAGCAGTACTTC.

This chain joins TRBV3-1 and TRBJ1-2; 8 bases line up with TRBD1. Germline V gives CDR1 LGHDT, CDR2 YNNKEL (reference sequence). This CDR3 region has 15 residues. Trimming cost V 1 base and J 7 bases; bases outside gene matches: 8. The CDR3 region has the DNA TGTGCCAGCAGCCAAGGCGGACAGGGAGGCTCTGGCTACACCTTC. It specifies CASSQGGQGGSGYTF.

The V and J genes are TRBV5-1 and TRBJ2-3; TRBD1 agrees at 7 bases. The germline V gene has CDR1 SGHRS and CDR2 YFSETQ. V shed 3 bases, J shed 2 bases, and the junction held 9 bases outside the gene matches. This CDR3 has 16 residues. Here the CDR3 DNA reads TGCGCCAGCAGCTCCCCAAGACAGGGCTTCACAGATACGCAGTATTTT. As protein: CASSSPRQGFTDTQYF.

This clonotype has more than one count but fewer than ten. The rearrangement links TRBV12-3 or TRBV12-4 to TRBJ1-5; TRBD1 matches at 9 bases. The CDR3 consists of 18 residues. Germline trimming cut 4 bases from V and 0 bases from J; bases unmatched to any gene: 10. In nucleotides, the CDR3 is TGTGCCAGCAGTTCCGGAACAGACAGGGGGGATAGCAATCAGCCCCAGCATTTT. Translated, it gives CASSSGTDRGDSNQPQHF.

This clonotype was seen just once. The V call is TRBV6-5, the J call TRBJ2-7, with D perhaps given as TRBD1 or TRBD2 (5 bases each). The length of the CDR3 is 16 residues. CDR1 is MNHEY and CDR2 is SVGAGI in the germline V gene. Trimming stripped 5 bases from V and 0 bases from J, with 17 bases between. CDR3 bases: TGTGCCAGCAGTCCCTCCGGGGCTCATGCCTCCTACGAGCAGTACTTC. Translation gives CASSPSGAHASYEQYF.